The rows below give T cell receptor beta chains drawn from one sample of a study of blood T cell repertoires in COVID-19. Here immunoSEQ multiplex PCR was the method, and the copy in TCRdb shows in-frame clones only, minus some. The data contain 200,000 to 300,000 clones, 75% to 90% of them singletons. Material: peripheral blood. The receptors were gathered from a woman aged 40 to 49 who had recovered from COVID-19. CDR3s include the opening cysteine and the closing phenylalanine or tryptophan. A D gene is named only where the DNA matches it firmly. Not every row has a clone size; where given, it reads once, few, many or a size class.

D	V	J	size	DNA	CDR3
TRBD1	TRBV27	TRBJ1-1	NA	TGTGCCAGCCTTAGGTGGACAGGGGACACTGAAGCTTTCTTT	CASLRWTGDTEAFF
NA	TRBV5-6	TRBJ1-6	NA	TGTGCCAGCAGCAAATGGAGCGGGGCTCTTAATTCACCCCTCCACTTT	CASSKWSGALNSPLHF
TRBD1	TRBV27	TRBJ2-7	NA	TGTGCCAGCAGTTTATTAGGGGACAGGGGCTACGAGCAGTACTTC	CASSLLGDRGYEQYF
TRBD1	TRBV6-5	TRBJ1-4	NA	TGTGCCAGCAGTTCCCCGGGACAGGGGCATGAAAAACTGTTTTTT	CASSSPGQGHEKLFF
TRBD2	TRBV27	TRBJ2-7	NA	TGTGCCAGCAGTTCCCCAGGGAGGGCCACCTACGAGCAGTACTTC	CASSSPGRATYEQYF
NA	TRBV10-3	TRBJ2-1	NA	TGTGCCATCAGAGTAAACAGGGAGAATGAGCAGTTCTTC	CAIRVNRENEQFF
TRBD1	TRBV6-5	TRBJ2-5	NA	TGTGCCAGCAGTTACCGCGACAGGGTCCGCGAGACCCAGTACTTC	CASSYRDRVRETQYF
TRBD1	TRBV3-1/TRBV3-2	TRBJ1-1	NA	TGTGCCAGCAGCCAAATCCACCGAGCACGGACAGGGGCGAACACTGAAGCTTTCTTT	CASSQIHRARTGANTEAFF
TRBD2	TRBV27	TRBJ2-7	NA	TGTGCCAGCAGTCCGGGACTAGCGGGGGGTCCCTACGAGCAGTACTTC	CASSPGLAGGPYEQYF
TRBD2	TRBV5-1	TRBJ2-7	NA	TGCGCCAGCGAGCCGAGCGGGGGGCCGGGAGAGCAGTACTTC	CASEPSGGPGEQYF
TRBD1	TRBV18	TRBJ2-7	NA	TGTGCCAGCTCACCACAGGGGGCTGACGAGCAGTACTTC	CASSPQGADEQYF
TRBD1	TRBV19	TRBJ1-1	NA	TGTGCCAGTAGTCTCAGGGGGCGCGAGAACACTGAAGCTTTCTTT	CASSLRGRENTEAFF
NA	TRBV30	TRBJ1-5	NA	TGTGCCTGGAGTGTAGAGTTGGATCAGCCCCAGCATTTT	CAWSVELDQPQHF
TRBD2	TRBV5-1	TRBJ2-6	NA	TGCGCCAGCAGCTTACCCGGGGGGGGCCACTCTGGGGCCAACGTCCTGACTTTC	CASSLPGGGHSGANVLTF
TRBD1	TRBV7-8	TRBJ1-2	NA	TGTGCCAGCAGCTTAGGGGACAGGGGACGCGGCTACACCTTC	CASSLGDRGRGYTF
TRBD1	TRBV5-4	TRBJ2-5	few	TGTGCCAGCAGCTTGGAAAGGGACAGGGGTGGGACCCAGTACTTC	CASSLERDRGGTQYF
TRBD1	TRBV10-3	TRBJ1-2	NA	TGTGCCATCGACGGAGTCGGTGGCAGGGGGAACCTCTATGGCTACACCTTC	CAIDGVGGRGNLYGYTF
NA	TRBV18	TRBJ2-3	NA	TGTGCCAGCTCACCGGGAGTTACCACAGATACGCAGTATTTT	CASSPGVTTDTQYF
NA	TRBV15	TRBJ2-7	NA	TGTGCCACCAGCAGGAGACAGGCCACCTACGAGCAGTACTTC	CATSRRQATYEQYF
TRBD1	TRBV4-1	TRBJ1-2	NA	TGCGCCAGCAGCCAACCCGGGACAGGGGCCCGCTATGGCTACACCTTC	CASSQPGTGARYGYTF
TRBD2	TRBV5-1	TRBJ2-3	NA	TGCGCCAGCAGCGCTGCGGGGGGAGGTACAGATACGCAGTATTTT	CASSAAGGGTDTQYF
NA	TRBV2	TRBJ1-1	NA	TGTGCCAGCTTGGGGGGCACTGAAGCTTTCTTT	CASLGGTEAFF
TRBD1	TRBV19	TRBJ1-5	NA	TGTGCCAGTAGTATACAGGGGGCCATCGGAAATCAGCCCCAGCATTTT	CASSIQGAIGNQPQHF
TRBD2	TRBV27	TRBJ2-7	NA	TGTGCCAGCAGTCCGACGCGACGGGGGGGGAGCTACGACGAGCAGTACTTC	CASSPTRRGGSYDEQYF
NA	TRBV9	TRBJ1-1	NA	TGTGCCAGCAGCGATACGAGGGCGGGTGACACTGAAGCTTTCTTT	CASSDTRAGDTEAFF
NA	TRBV12-5	TRBJ1-2	NA	TGTGCTAGTGGTGTGGCAGGGGAATATGGCTACACCTTC	CASGVAGEYGYTF
TRBD1	TRBV2	TRBJ2-7	NA	TGTGCCAGCAGTGGGGACAGGGGGCAAGAGCAGTACTTC	CASSGDRGQEQYF
NA	TRBV5-1	TRBJ1-6	NA	TGCGCCAGCTCGAGGGATAATTCACCCCTCCACTTT	CASSRDNSPLHF
TRBD1	TRBV9	TRBJ1-3	NA	TGTGCCAGCAGCCCTCGCGCCGGGACAGGGCCCGGAAACACCATATATTTT	CASSPRAGTGPGNTIYF
NA	TRBV11-2	TRBJ2-7	NA	TGTGCCAGCAGCTTAGTAGGGCAGGGGTACGAGCAGTACTTC	CASSLVGQGYEQYF
TRBD1	TRBV6-2/TRBV6-3	TRBJ1-1	NA	TGTGCCAGCAGCAGTCGGACAGGGCAGAACACTGAAGCTTTCTTT	CASSSRTGQNTEAFF
NA	TRBV7-2	TRBJ2-7	few	TGTGCCAGCAGCTCCCGGCGGTACGAGCAGTACTTC	CASSSRRYEQYF
NA	TRBV4-3	TRBJ1-2	NA	TGCGCCAGCAGCCTACGCAAGGGGGCTAACTATGGCTACACCTTC	CASSLRKGANYGYTF
TRBD1	TRBV10-1	TRBJ2-2	once	TGCGCCAGCAGTGATCGACAGGGGATACACCGGGAGCTGTTTTTT	CASSDRQGIHRELFF